Shown below are 16 T cell receptor beta chains from a single sample sequenced in a study of blood T cells in healthy people across ages. A second PCR, run for roughly 7 to 11 cycles, used a sample-barcoded 5' primer plus a J-beta primer mix. MiXCR, applied by TCRdb to the 5' RACE reads, yields one record per CDR3 protein. The sample has some 1.7 million distinct CDR3 sequences; about 28% are singletons. The sequencing sample was made of blood. The receptors were sampled from a woman aged 30 to 39 in good health.

The genes are TRBV29-1 and TRBJ2-7; the D is unclear. V lost 2 bases and J 2 bases, leaving 13 bases between the germline ends. Germline V CDR1 and CDR2: SQVTM, ANQGSEA. The CDR3 is 14 residues long. This CDR3 is CSVENVGGTYEQYF. Here the CDR3 DNA reads TGCAGCGTTGAAAATGTGGGCGGAACCTACGAGCAGTACTTC.

The chain recombines TRBV15 with TRBJ2-7; D possibly corresponds to TRBD1 (6 bases). Trimming stripped 1 base from V and 2 bases from J, with 12 bases between. Germline CDR1 is LNHNV and CDR2 is YYDKDF (reference sequence). The CDR3 extends over 15 amino acids. The CDR3 region has the DNA TGTGCCACCAGCAGAGTCGGAGCAGGGGCCTACGAGCAGTACTTC. Translation: CATSRVGAGAYEQYF.

This clonotype was recorded once. A much larger clone differs by one base, so this may be a read error. The rearrangement joins TRBV6-5 to TRBJ2-7; D may be TRBD2 (5 bases). The length of the CDR3 is 13 residues. V lost 7 bases to trimming and J lost 7 bases, with 17 bases between them. CDR1 is MNHEY, CDR2 SVGAGI, per germline. The DNA for the CDR3 is TGTGCCAGCACCTCGGGGTATAGCAATGAGCAGTACTTC. Amino acid sequence: CASTSGYSNEQYF.

This clonotype appeared many times. The rearrangement links TRBV20-1 to TRBJ2-1; D tentatively fits TRBD1 or TRBD2 (5 bases each). The CDR3 spans 14 residues. The V end lost 2 bases, the J end lost 5 bases, and 13 bases lay between the germline ends. Per germline, CDR1 DFQATT and CDR2 SNEGSKA (reference sequence). CDR3 nucleotides: TGCAGTGCTAGAAGGTCGGGGCTGGACAATGAGCAGTTCTTC. Its translation: CSARRSGLDNEQFF.

This clonotype was detected a few times. The V and J genes are TRBV7-6 and TRBJ1-5, with no clear D. V was clipped by 5 bases and J by 7 bases, with 15 bases between them. The CDR3 totals 14 residues. Germline loops: CDR1 SGHVS, CDR2 FNYEAQ. The CDR3 protein is CASSPPGSEQPQHF. The CDR3 nucleotides are TGTGCCAGCAGCCCTCCGGGCTCAGAGCAGCCCCAGCATTTT.

The V call is TRBV5-5, the J call TRBJ1-1, with TRBD1 matching over 9 bases. Germline lookup yields CDR1 SGHKS and CDR2 YYEKEE (reference sequence). V was clipped by 5 bases and J by 7 bases; unmatched bases: 12. The CDR3 spans 15 residues. The CDR3 spells CASSPNRQGGVEAFF. CDR3 coding DNA: TGTGCCAGCAGTCCAAACCGACAGGGGGGGGTTGAAGCTTTCTTT. Based on the CDR3 plus reference TRBV5-5 and TRBJ1-1, the full variable domain is DAGVTQSPTHLIKTRGQQVTLRCSPISGHKSVSWYQQVLGQGPQFIFQYYEKEERGRGNFPDRFSARQFPNYSSELNVNALLLGDSALYLCASSPNRQGGVEAFFGQGTRLTVV.

This clonotype was seen repeatedly, ten times or more. CDR3 sequence (DNA): TGTGCCAGCAGCGTCGGGACGGTTTCCTACGAGCAGTACTTC. Protein sequence: CASSVGTVSYEQYF. This chain uses TRBV9 with TRBJ2-7, with D perhaps assigned TRBD1 or TRBD2 (5 bases each). The CDR3 spans 14 residues. Trimming removed 2 bases at V and 1 base at J, with 10 bases between. CDR1 and CDR2 (germline): SGDLS, YYNGEE.

This sequence joins TRBV12-3 or TRBV12-4 and TRBJ2-7; D is tentatively TRBD1 or TRBD2 (5 bases each). CDR3 length: 15 residues. Trimming took 5 bases from V and 2 from J, leaving 16 bases between them. The CDR3 is CASSPRGPRTYEQYF. The DNA for the CDR3 is TGTGCCAGCAGTCCTAGGGGACCTCGTACCTACGAGCAGTACTTC.

The genes are TRBV5-4 and TRBJ2-7; TRBD2 matches at 8 bases. In germline, CDR1 is SGHNT, CDR2 YYREEE (reference sequence). Unmatched junction bases numbered 12, after V lost 5 bases and J lost 5 bases. This CDR3 is 15 amino acids long. This CDR3 is CASSRSGGLLDEQYF. The CDR3 nucleotides read TGTGCCAGCAGTCGCAGCGGGGGTTTGTTAGACGAGCAGTACTTC.

A few counts support this clonotype. At one end the junction does not follow the germline gene, possibly because of a read error. The genes are TRBV10-3 and TRBJ2-5; 8 bases agree with TRBD2. This CDR3 comprises 15 residues. CDR1 and CDR2 (germline): ENHRY, SYGVKD. CDR3 region: CATSEGLGSQETQYF. The CDR3 DNA follows: TGTGCCACCAGTGAGGGACTAGGGAGCCAAGAGACCCAGTACTTC.

This rearrangement joins TRBV27 to TRBJ2-1; 10 nucleotides match TRBD2. The germline gives CDR1 MNHEY, CDR2 SMNVEV (reference sequence). J was trimmed by 7 bases and V by 4 bases; bases with no gene match: 16. This CDR3 is 18 amino acids long. The CDR3: CASSSRNLAGEGRNEQFF. DNA for the CDR3: TGTGCCAGCAGTTCCCGAAACCTAGCGGGGGAGGGTCGGAATGAGCAGTTCTTC.

The sample holds many counts of this clonotype. This chain links TRBV11-2 with TRBJ2-5, with 8 bases identical to TRBD2. The CDR3 length is 14 residues. The germline V gene has CDR1 SGHAT and CDR2 FQNNGV. Trimming took 5 bases from V and 5 from J; bases not matched to a gene: 7. The CDR3 DNA is TGTGCCAGCAGCGTCGGGGGGGCCATTGAGACCCAGTACTTC. This encodes CASSVGGAIETQYF.

This clonotype turned up a few times. The chain links TRBV12-5 to TRBJ2-7; TRBD2 is a possible D gene (6 bases). This CDR3 region has 13 residues. CDR1 is LGHNT, CDR2 FRNRAP, per germline. V lost 6 bases and J lost 2, with 11 bases in between. As DNA, the CDR3 is TGTGCTAGTGGGGACTACTCCACCTACGAGCAGTACTTC. Translation gives CASGDYSTYEQYF.

The sample holds many counts of this clonotype. The CDR3 loop reads CATSRGVAFGANVLTF. CDR3 DNA sequence: TGTGCCACCAGCAGAGGGGTTGCATTTGGGGCCAACGTCCTGACTTTC. V is TRBV15 and J is TRBJ2-6; D remains unclear. The V end was cut by 1 base, the J end by 3 bases, with 10 bases between. The CDR3 has 16 residues. From germline, CDR1 is LNHNV and CDR2 YYDKDF (reference sequence). Based on the CDR3 plus reference TRBV15 and TRBJ2-6, the full variable domain is DAMVIQNPRYQVTQFGKPVTLSCSQTLNHNVMYWYQQKSSQAPKLLFHYYDKDFNNEADTPDNFQSRRPNTSFCFLDIRSPGLGDTAMYLCATSRGVAFGANVLTFGAGSRLTVL.

To note about this clonotype: A read error may be the cause here, since a much bigger clone is one base away. The rearrangement uses TRBV10-2 and TRBJ2-1; no definite D call. V lost 0 bases and J 13 bases, leaving 10 bases between the germline ends. The CDR3 has 12 amino acids. CDR1 is WSHSY, CDR2 SAAADI, per germline. The CDR3 here is CASSESQETQFF. The CDR3 DNA follows: TGCGCCAGCAGTGAGTCCCAAGAGACCCAGTTCTTC.

The chain uses TRBV7-2 and TRBJ1-5, with 9 bases lining up with TRBD1. V dropped 1 base and J dropped 3; count of bases not matched to a gene: 7. The CDR3 consists of 17 residues. Germline CDR1 is SGHTA and CDR2 is FQGNSA. The CDR3 sequence: CASSLGPQGANNQPQHF. The CDR3 DNA is TGTGCCAGCAGCTTAGGACCACAGGGGGCAAACAATCAGCCCCAGCATTTT.